The 30 T cell receptor beta chains listed next were all sequenced from one sample in a study of T cell repertoires in cytomegalovirus infection. These receptors' antigens are unknown. In TCRdb, the reads were re-called with MiXCR into one record per CDR3 protein. The sample lists 150,000 or so distinct CDR3 sequences; around 30% were seen once. Specimen: CD8+ T cells from cultured PBMCs, collected from culture after CMV antigen stimulation. The receptor set was obtained from a human donor in good health (CMV status not recorded). Some clones in this sample may be carry-over from other donors' samples.

The chain combines TRBV27 with TRBJ2-1; 9 bases fit TRBD1. The V gene's germline CDR1 is MNHEY and CDR2 SMNVEV (reference sequence). The CDR3 consists of 15 residues. The V segment lost 6 bases and the J segment 6 bases; nucleotides outside the gene matches: 9. The CDR3 is CASSSTGTGTNEQFF. In DNA, the CDR3 is TGTGCCAGCAGCTCCACCGGGACAGGGACCAATGAGCAGTTCTTC.

V is TRBV7-4 and J is TRBJ2-7, with 7 positions matching TRBD1. The CDR3 extends over 14 amino acids. V dropped 1 base and J dropped 5; count of bases not matched to a gene: 5. Germline CDR1 and CDR2: SGHVT and SQSDAQ. In DNA, the CDR3 is TGTGCCAGCAGCTTAGTCCCAGGGGGTAACGAGCAGTACTTC. This gives the protein CASSLVPGGNEQYF.

The V gene is TRBV19, the J gene TRBJ2-1, with TRBD2 matching 9 bases. CDR1 LNHDA and CDR2 SQIVND come from the germline V gene (reference sequence). The CDR3 covers 17 residues. The V gene end was trimmed by 4 bases and the J gene end by 4 bases; junction bases not matched to a gene: 11. CDR3 residues: CASSRMADTSGYNEQFF. The CDR3 DNA follows: TGTGCCAGTAGTAGGATGGCCGACACTAGCGGGTACAATGAGCAGTTCTTC.

The rearrangement links TRBV6-1 to TRBJ2-3; either TRBD1 or TRBD2 may fit D (5 bases each). This CDR3 comprises 14 residues. Germline-derived CDR1 and CDR2 are MNHNS and SASEGT. V was pared by 4 bases and J by 2 bases, with 10 bases between. The CDR3 is CASSGGALTDTQYF. Written as DNA, the CDR3 is TGTGCCAGCAGTGGAGGGGCACTCACAGATACGCAGTATTTT.

The J gene is TRBJ2-1, the V gene TRBV4-1; 13 bases match TRBD2. The length of the CDR3 is 17 residues. Trimming cost V 1 base and J 6 bases; bases outside gene matches: 6. Germline V gene data show CDR1 as MGHRA and CDR2 as YSYEKL. The CDR3 DNA is TGCGCCAGCAGCCAAGGGACTAGCGGGGGCCTGATCAATGAGCAGTTCTTC. It codes for CASSQGTSGGLINEQFF.

This clonotype was recorded at least ten times. V is TRBV7-6 and J is TRBJ2-3; TRBD2 agrees at 11 bases. Germline CDR1 and CDR2: SGHVS and FNYEAQ. Trimming took 5 bases from V and 11 from J; bases not matched to a gene: 3. The CDR3 is made up of 12 amino acids. In DNA, the CDR3 is TGTGCCAGCAGCCTCGGGACTAGCGGGCAGTATTTT. Translated: CASSLGTSGQYF.

The chain links TRBV10-3 to TRBJ2-7; a weak D match, TRBD1 (5 bases). This CDR3 has 13 residues. Trimming removed 7 bases from V and 1 base from J, with 11 bases in between. Germline values: CDR1 ENHRY, CDR2 SYGVKD. CDR3 in amino acids: CAITGHQSYEQYF. For the CDR3, the DNA is TGTGCCATCACTGGACATCAATCCTACGAGCAGTACTTC.

A few counts support this clonotype. The gene calls are TRBV19 and TRBJ2-5; 10 bases agree with TRBD2. This CDR3 is built from 16 residues. V shed 1 base and J 1 base; nucleotides not matched to a gene: 3. CDR1 is LNHDA and CDR2 is SQIVND in the germline V gene (reference sequence). This chain's CDR3 is CASSIGTSGLQETQYF. The DNA for the CDR3 is TGTGCCAGTAGTATAGGGACTAGCGGCCTCCAAGAGACCCAGTACTTC.

The chain has TRBV19 and TRBJ2-1; D assignment may be TRBD1 or TRBD2 (5 bases each). In germline, CDR1 is LNHDA, CDR2 SQIVND (reference sequence). V was shortened by 0 bases and J by 8 bases, with 14 bases between the two germline ends. The CDR3 runs 15 residues. CDR3 coding DNA: TGTGCCAGTAGTATAGATCGGGGCCCCTCATATGAGCAGTTCTTC. Its translation is CASSIDRGPSYEQFF.

The chain employs TRBV27 and TRBJ1-2; 12 bases align to TRBD1. The CDR3 runs to 17 residues. Germline V gene lookup returns CDR1 MNHEY and CDR2 SMNVEV (reference sequence). With 0 bases clipped from V and 5 bases from J, the junction kept 7 bases outside the gene matches. The CDR3 region has the DNA TGTGCCAGCAGTTTATCGGTGGGACAGGGGGCTGAGTATGGCTACACCTTC. Its translation is CASSLSVGQGAEYGYTF.

V is TRBV19 and J is TRBJ1-2; unclear D gene. Germline V gene data show CDR1 as LNHDA and CDR2 as SQIVND (reference sequence). The CDR3 totals 10 residues. The V end was cut by 10 bases, the J end by 2 bases, with 5 bases between. The CDR3 DNA sequence: TGTGCCACCTTGAACTATGGCTACACCTTC. Translation gives CATLNYGYTF.

This chain uses TRBV20-1 with TRBJ2-7, with D tentatively TRBD2 (6 bases). Per the germline V gene, CDR1 is DFQATT and CDR2 is SNEGSKA (reference sequence). V lost 2 bases and J lost 0, with 14 bases in between. This CDR3 comprises 15 residues. The CDR3 loop is CSARPGTFSSYEQYF. The CDR3 DNA reads as TGCAGTGCTAGACCGGGGACTTTCAGCTCCTACGAGCAGTACTTC.

This clonotype was observed a few times. The chain couples TRBV3-1 to TRBJ1-1; D is possibly TRBD1 (6 bases). The CDR3 loop spans 13 amino acids. Germline V CDR1 and CDR2: LGHDT, YNNKEL (reference sequence). Trimming removed 3 bases from V and 6 bases from J, with 11 bases in between. CDR3 sequence reads: CASSHDRFSEAFF. The CDR3 coding sequence is TGTGCCAGCAGCCACGACAGGTTTTCTGAAGCTTTCTTT. Variable domain in full (rest from reference TRBV3-1 and TRBJ1-1): DTAVSQTPKYLVTQMGNDKSIKCEQNLGHDTMYWYKQDSKKFLKIMFSYNNKELIINETVPNRFSPKSPDKAHLNLHINSLELGDSAVYFCASSHDRFSEAFFGQGTRLTVV.

The rearrangement joins TRBV27 to TRBJ1-1, with D tentatively TRBD1 (5 bases). CDR3 length: 14 residues. Trimming cost V 5 bases and J 2 bases, with 12 bases left between them. Germline assignment: CDR1 MNHEY and CDR2 SMNVEV (reference sequence). CDR3 bases: TGTGCCAGCAGTCCGTCGGGGGGAAACACTGAAGCTTTCTTT. This encodes CASSPSGGNTEAFF.

This chain connects TRBV15 to TRBJ1-6; 7 nucleotides line up with TRBD1. The CDR3 loop spans 17 amino acids. Germline CDR1 is LNHNV and CDR2 is YYDKDF (reference sequence). The V gene end was trimmed by 0 bases and the J gene end by 7 bases; junction bases not matched to a gene: 9. This CDR3 is CATSRDPLQGRNSPLHF. CDR3 sequence (DNA): TGTGCCACCAGCAGAGACCCTTTACAGGGGAGAAATTCACCCCTCCACTTT.

The CDR3 DNA reads TGTGCCAGCAGTGCTTTAGCGGGAGAAGAGACCCAGTACTTC. This encodes CASSALAGEETQYF. The chain links TRBV6-5 to TRBJ2-5, with 9 bases aligning to TRBD2. The germline V gene encodes CDR1 MNHEY and CDR2 SVGAGI. The ends lost 5 bases at V and 3 bases at J; junction bases unmatched: 4. This CDR3 is 14 amino acids long.

Only a few counts were recorded for this clonotype. This chain uses TRBV6-1 with TRBJ2-1, with D tentatively TRBD2 (6 bases). The germline CDR1 and CDR2 sequences are MNHNS and SASEGT. The CDR3 spans 16 residues. Between the trimmed V and J ends, which lost 1 base and 8 bases, there was a span of 18 bases. The CDR3 bases are TGTGCCAGCAGTGAAGTACGGGAGAAGGGATGGGATGAGCAGTTCTTC. Its translation: CASSEVREKGWDEQFF.

The chain uses TRBV7-4 and TRBJ2-1; TRBD2 matches 11 bases. This CDR3 comprises 15 residues. The V segment lost 2 bases and the J segment 5 bases; nucleotides outside the gene matches: 2. Germline V gene lookup returns CDR1 SGHVT and CDR2 SQSDAQ. The CDR3 loop is CASSLLAGGHNEQFF. CDR3 DNA: TGTGCCAGCAGCTTACTAGCGGGGGGACACAATGAGCAGTTCTTC.

This chain connects TRBV12-3 or TRBV12-4 to TRBJ1-5; 8 bases are a match to TRBD1. The CDR3 consists of 18 residues. After removal of 5 bases from V and 4 bases from J, the junction contained 16 bases not matched to a gene. The CDR3 sequence: CASSLILAVDRANQPQHF. CDR3 DNA: TGTGCCAGCAGTCTGATACTAGCAGTGGACAGGGCGAATCAGCCCCAGCATTTT.

This clonotype has just a few counts. The V and J genes are TRBV4-1 and TRBJ1-6; maybe TRBD1 (5 bases). This CDR3 has 15 residues. Germline-derived CDR1 and CDR2 are MGHRA and YSYEKL. V gave up 0 bases and J gave up 9 bases, with 12 bases separating them. Here the CDR3 reads CASSQELRVGSPLHF. DNA of the CDR3: TGCGCCAGCAGCCAAGAGCTCAGGGTTGGTTCACCCCTCCACTTT.

This clonotype was counted a few times. This chain links TRBV7-8 with TRBJ2-2; D might be TRBD1 (8 bases). Germline-derived CDR1 and CDR2 are SGHVS and FQNEAQ. The length of the CDR3 is 17 residues. Trimming stripped 5 bases from V and 6 bases from J, with 22 bases between. CDR3: CASSPHWTGRVAGELFF. The CDR3 DNA reads as TGTGCCAGCAGCCCTCATTGGACAGGGAGGGTTGCCGGGGAGCTGTTTTTT.

The chain employs TRBV2 and TRBJ2-3, with 8 bases lining up with TRBD2. CDR1 and CDR2 (germline): SNHLY, FYNNEI. Trimming took 4 bases from V and 3 from J; bases not matched to a gene: 9. This CDR3 spans 16 amino acids. The CDR3 protein is CASSGSGGPVTDTQYF. Written as DNA, the CDR3 is TGTGCCAGCAGTGGAAGCGGGGGCCCGGTTACAGATACGCAGTATTTT.

The chain has TRBV19 and TRBJ1-4; no clear D. CDR1 and CDR2 (germline): LNHDA, SQIVND (reference sequence). The CDR3 has 14 amino acids. V shed 5 bases and J shed 8 bases, with 15 bases lying between them. The CDR3 DNA is TGTGCCAGTAGTGCCCGGACCCCTCCGGAAAAACTGTTTTTT. This encodes CASSARTPPEKLFF.

V is TRBV7-2 and J is TRBJ2-2; D might be TRBD1 or TRBD2, each matching 5 bases. V was trimmed by 2 bases and J by 3 bases, leaving 13 bases between them. Looked up from germline, CDR1 is SGHTA and CDR2 is FQGNSA. The CDR3 is made up of 16 amino acids. The CDR3: CASSLLSGADTGELFF. In DNA form, the CDR3 reads TGTGCCAGCAGCTTATTATCCGGGGCCGACACCGGGGAGCTGTTTTTT.

The genes are TRBV6-1 and TRBJ2-1; 11 positions agree with TRBD2. This CDR3 spans 15 amino acids. The ends lost 5 bases at V and 8 bases at J; junction bases unmatched: 8. The germline CDR1 and CDR2 sequences are MNHNS and SASEGT. CDR3 in amino acids: CASSPNSGGAHEQFF. In DNA form, the CDR3 reads TGTGCCAGCAGTCCCAATAGCGGGGGGGCACATGAGCAGTTCTTC.

This clonotype was recorded only once. The V and J genes are TRBV10-2 and TRBJ2-1; D remains unclear. The CDR3 sequence is 13 residues long. The germline V gene has CDR1 WSHSY and CDR2 SAAADI. The ends were cut back, 6 bases at V and 8 bases at J, with 14 bases in the middle. CDR3 DNA: TGCGCCAGCAGCCATGGAAGGGAAGATGAGCAGTTCTTC. As protein: CASSHGREDEQFF.

This chain joins TRBV11-2 and TRBJ1-2, with TRBD1 matching over 10 bases. The CDR3 sequence is 14 residues long. Germline lookup yields CDR1 SGHAT and CDR2 FQNNGV. V was pared by 8 bases and J by 6 bases, with 9 bases of the junction left unmatched. CDR3 coding DNA: TGTGCCAGCTTTAGTCCGGGGACAGGGGATGGCTACACCTTC. Its translation: CASFSPGTGDGYTF. Looking up the rest from reference TRBV11-2 and TRBJ1-2 gives the full variable domain: EAGVAQSPRYKIIEKRQSVAFWCNPISGHATLYWYQQILGQGPKLLIQFQNNGVVDDSQLPKDRFSAERLKGVDSTLKIQPAKLEDSAVYLCASFSPGTGDGYTFGSGTRLTVV.

This rearrangement joins TRBV7-3 to TRBJ2-3; D ambiguous. V lost 3 bases, J lost 6 bases, and 10 bases lay in between. Germline CDR1 SGHTA, CDR2 FQGTGA. The CDR3 is made up of 13 amino acids. The CDR3 DNA follows: TGTGCCAGCAGCTTCCAGCGTTTTGATACGCAGTATTTT. Amino acid sequence: CASSFQRFDTQYF.

A few counts support this clonotype. The V and J genes are TRBV15 and TRBJ2-1, with 7 bases identical to TRBD2. Per germline, CDR1 LNHNV and CDR2 YYDKDF (reference sequence). CDR3 length equals 16 residues. V shed 5 bases, J shed 3 bases, and the junction held 10 bases outside the gene matches. The CDR3 nucleotides are TGTGCCACCAGCCTAGAGGTGGGCGGGGGCTACAATGAGCAGTTCTTC. Protein sequence: CATSLEVGGGYNEQFF. The variable domain in full, completed from reference TRBV15 and TRBJ2-1, reads DAMVIQNPRYQVTQFGKPVTLSCSQTLNHNVMYWYQQKSSQAPKLLFHYYDKDFNNEADTPDNFQSRRPNTSFCFLDIRSPGLGDTAMYLCATSLEVGGGYNEQFFGPGTRLTVL.

This chain joins TRBV7-9 and TRBJ2-5; D unresolved. The CDR3 extends over 14 amino acids. Trimming stripped 1 base from V and 2 bases from J, with 8 bases between. Germline-derived CDR1 and CDR2 are SEHNR and FQNEAQ (reference sequence). CDR3 bases: TGTGCCAGCAGCTTAGTGGGTAAACAAGAGACCCAGTACTTC. This encodes CASSLVGKQETQYF. Together with reference TRBV7-9 and TRBJ2-5, the CDR3 gives the full variable domain: DTGVSQNPRHKITKRGQNVTFRCDPISEHNRLYWYRQTLGQGPEFLTYFQNEAQLEKSRLLSDRFSAERPKGSFSTLEIQRTEQGDSAMYLCASSLVGKQETQYFGPGTRLLVL.